This T cell receptor beta chain comes out of a study of metastatic and nonmetastatic thyroid tumors. Across the study: Thyroid patients, malignant and benign, had repertoires compared across blood and tumor or nodule tissue. Notes on the study in general: In both blood and tumor samples, TCR beta diversity was reported significantly higher for malignant than benign nodules.

At least ten counts were recorded for this clone. Antigen: not known. Under the authors' procedure: CDR3 was compared across clinicopathological groups, and the resulting differences were used to build a distant-metastasis classifier for papillary thyroid cancer. TCRdb re-called the PCR reads through MiXCR. The V and J calls and clone size are TCRdb's, not the authors'. This table has roughly 32,000 clones, 18% appearing once. Per germline, CDR1 LNHNV and CDR2 YYDKDF (reference sequence). The CDR3 length is 12 residues. The V and J ends lost 0 bases and 8 bases respectively, with 6 bases between them. Thyroid surgery had not been preceded by any treatment in any patient.

Sequencing input: blood. This rearrangement joins TRBV15 to TRBJ2-3; D might be TRBD1 (5 bases). This clonotype was obtained from a female donor with papillary thyroid cancer or a benign thyroid nodule (not recorded which). Some clones in this sample may be carry-over from other donors' samples. Here the CDR3 DNA reads TGTGCCACCAGCAGAGATAGGGGTACGCAGTATTTT. Translated: CATSRDRGTQYF.